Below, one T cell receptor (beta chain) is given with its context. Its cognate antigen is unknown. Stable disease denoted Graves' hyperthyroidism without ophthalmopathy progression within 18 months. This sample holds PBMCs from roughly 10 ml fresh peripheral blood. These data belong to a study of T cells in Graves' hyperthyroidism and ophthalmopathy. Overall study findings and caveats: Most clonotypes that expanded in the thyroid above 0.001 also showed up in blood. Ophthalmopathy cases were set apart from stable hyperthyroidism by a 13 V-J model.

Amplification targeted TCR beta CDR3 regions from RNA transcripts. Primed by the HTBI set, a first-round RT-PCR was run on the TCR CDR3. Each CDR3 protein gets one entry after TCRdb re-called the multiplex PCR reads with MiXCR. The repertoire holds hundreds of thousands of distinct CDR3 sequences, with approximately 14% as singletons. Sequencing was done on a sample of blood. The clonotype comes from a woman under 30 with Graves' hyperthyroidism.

The CDR3 protein is CASSSSSGPSYNEQFF. CDR3 nucleotides: TGTGCCAGCAGCTCATCTAGCGGGCCCTCCTACAATGAGCAGTTCTTC. The V call is TRBV7-9, the J call TRBJ2-1; 8 positions match TRBD2. CDR3 length equals 16 residues. CDR1 SEHNR and CDR2 FQNEAQ come from the germline V gene (reference sequence). Trimming took 4 bases from V and 0 from J; bases not matched to a gene: 5.